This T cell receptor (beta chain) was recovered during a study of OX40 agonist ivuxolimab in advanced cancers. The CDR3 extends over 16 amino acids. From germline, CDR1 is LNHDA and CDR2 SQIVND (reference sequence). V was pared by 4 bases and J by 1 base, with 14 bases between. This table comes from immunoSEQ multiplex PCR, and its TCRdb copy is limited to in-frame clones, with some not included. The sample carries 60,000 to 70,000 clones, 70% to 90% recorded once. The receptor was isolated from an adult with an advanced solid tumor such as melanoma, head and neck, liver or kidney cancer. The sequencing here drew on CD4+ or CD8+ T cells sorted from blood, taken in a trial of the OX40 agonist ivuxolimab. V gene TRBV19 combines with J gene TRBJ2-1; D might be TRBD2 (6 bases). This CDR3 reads CASSTPPGSSYNEQFF. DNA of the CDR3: TGTGCCAGTAGTACACCCCCCGGGAGTTCCTACAATGAGCAGTTCTTC.